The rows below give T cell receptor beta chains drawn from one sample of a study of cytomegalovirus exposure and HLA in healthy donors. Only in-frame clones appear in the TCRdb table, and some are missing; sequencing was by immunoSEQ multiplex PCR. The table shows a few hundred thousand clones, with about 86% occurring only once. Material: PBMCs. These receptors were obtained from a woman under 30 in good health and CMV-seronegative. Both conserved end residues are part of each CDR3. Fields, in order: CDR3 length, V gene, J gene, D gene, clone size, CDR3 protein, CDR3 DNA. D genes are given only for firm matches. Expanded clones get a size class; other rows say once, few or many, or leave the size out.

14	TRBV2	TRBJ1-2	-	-	CASSEGARLYGYTF	TGTGCCAGCAGTGAGGGGGCAAGGCTCTATGGCTACACCTTC
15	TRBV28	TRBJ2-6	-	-	CASSRQNSGANVLTF	TGTGCCAGCAGTCGACAGAACTCTGGGGCCAACGTCCTGACTTTC
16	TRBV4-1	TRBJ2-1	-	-	CASSQFAPRDYNEQFF	TGCGCCAGCAGCCAATTTGCCCCGAGGGACTACAATGAGCAGTTCTTC
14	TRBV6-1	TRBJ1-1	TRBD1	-	CASSGGQRNTEAFF	TGTGCCAGCAGTGGGGGACAGAGGAACACTGAAGCTTTCTTT
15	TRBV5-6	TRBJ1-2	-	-	CASSLAGLVAYGYTF	TGTGCCAGCAGCTTGGCAGGGCTCGTCGCCTATGGCTACACCTTC
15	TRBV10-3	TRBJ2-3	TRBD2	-	CASNIGAGGPDTQYF	TGTGCCTCAAACATAGGAGCGGGAGGTCCAGATACGCAGTATTTT
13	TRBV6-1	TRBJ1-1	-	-	CASRTDPNTEAFF	TGTGCCAGCAGGACAGACCCGAACACTGAAGCTTTCTTT
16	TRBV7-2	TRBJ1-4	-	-	CASSLGATGTGGELFF	TGTGCCAGCAGCTTAGGGGCAACGGGGACCGGGGGGGAACTGTTTTTT
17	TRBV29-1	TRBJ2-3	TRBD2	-	CSGRTSGRAGGTDTQYF	TGCAGCGGCAGGACTAGCGGGAGGGCCGGGGGCACAGATACGCAGTATTTT
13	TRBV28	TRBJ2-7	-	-	CASLREFSYEQYF	TGTGCCAGCCTAAGGGAGTTCTCCTACGAGCAGTACTTC
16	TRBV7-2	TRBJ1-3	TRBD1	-	CASSSPGTGGRNTIYF	TGTGCCAGCAGCTCCCCCGGGACAGGGGGCAGAAACACCATATATTTT
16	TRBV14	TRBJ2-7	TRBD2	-	CASSHWSGRLSYEQYF	TGTGCCAGCAGCCATTGGAGCGGGAGGTTGTCCTACGAGCAGTACTTC
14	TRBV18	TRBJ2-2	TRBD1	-	CASSGNRGSGELFF	TGTGCCAGCTCCGGAAACAGGGGCAGCGGGGAGCTGTTTTTT
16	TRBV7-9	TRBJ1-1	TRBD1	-	CASSSRRDRANTEAFF	TGTGCCAGCAGCTCCCGACGGGACAGGGCGAACACTGAAGCTTTCTTT
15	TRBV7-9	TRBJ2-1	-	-	CASSSGQEGRTEQFF	TGTGCCAGCAGCTCCGGACAGGAGGGTCGTACGGAGCAGTTCTTC
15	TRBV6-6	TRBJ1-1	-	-	CASSYTGGLNTEAFF	TGTGCCAGCAGTTACACGGGGGGCTTGAACACTGAAGCTTTCTTT
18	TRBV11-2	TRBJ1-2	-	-	CASSHGGGWRESNYGYTF	TGTGCCAGCAGCCACGGGGGGGGGTGGAGAGAGTCTAACTATGGCTACACCTTC
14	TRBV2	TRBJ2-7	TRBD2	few	CASSEGTSLYEQYF	TGTGCCAGCAGTGAGGGGACTAGCCTCTACGAGCAGTACTTC
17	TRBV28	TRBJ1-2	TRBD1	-	CASSFLGTGGIRDGYTF	TGTGCCAGCAGTTTTCTCGGGACAGGGGGGATCAGGGATGGCTACACCTTC
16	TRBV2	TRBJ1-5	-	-	CASSHEGPNFPQPQHF	TGTGCCAGCAGCCACGAGGGTCCAAACTTCCCCCAGCCCCAGCATTTT
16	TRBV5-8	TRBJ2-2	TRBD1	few	CASSSPGQGLPGELFF	TGTGCCAGCAGCTCCCCGGGACAGGGTCTCCCCGGGGAGCTGTTTTTT